A selection of T cell receptor beta chains follows, all from one sample in a study of CD8 T cells in ankylosing spondylitis. TCRdb re-called the 5' RACE reads with MiXCR, one entry per CDR3 protein. The data show about 340,000 distinct CDR3 sequences, with roughly 20% seen just once and around 12% held by the top ten. Sequenced material: blood, either unsorted or a sorted T cell fraction (not recorded which). These receptors all stem from a male donor with ankylosing spondylitis or in good health (not recorded which). The CDR3 runs from the conserved cysteine through the conserved F or W. The order of the fields is J gene, D gene, V gene, clone size, CDR3 length, CDR3 DNA, CDR3 protein. The D gene is left open where the match is weak. Clone sizes are given selectively: once, few, many, or a class where the clone is expanded.

J: TRBJ2-7
D: TRBD1
V: TRBV20-1
size: few
length: 16
DNA: TGCAGTGCGCCAAAGGGACAGCTAATCCCGACCTACGAGCAGTACTTC
CDR3: CSAPKGQLIPTYEQYF

J: TRBJ2-7
D: TRBD2
V: TRBV9
size: few
length: 15
DNA: TGTGCCAGCAGCGTCGAAGCGGGGGGGACCTACGAGCAGTACTTC
CDR3: CASSVEAGGTYEQYF

J: TRBJ2-5
D: .
V: TRBV2
size: .
length: 13
DNA: TGTGCCAGCAGTGACGGGCAGGGCGAGACCCAGTACTTC
CDR3: CASSDGQGETQYF

J: TRBJ2-2
D: .
V: TRBV9
size: few
length: 13
DNA: TGTGCCAGCAGCTCCCAGGGGTCCGGGGAGCTGTTTTTT
CDR3: CASSSQGSGELFF

J: TRBJ1-6
D: .
V: TRBV27
size: few
length: 14
DNA: TGTGCCAGCAGTGAAGGACGGGATGTTTCACCCCTCCACTTT
CDR3: CASSEGRDVSPLHF

J: TRBJ1-1
D: .
V: TRBV9
size: few
length: 15
DNA: TGTGCCAGCAGCGTAGGCCTCTCCCCGGGCCCTGAAGCTTTCTTT
CDR3: CASSVGLSPGPEAFF

J: TRBJ2-7
D: TRBD1
V: TRBV4-1
size: .
length: 16
DNA: TGCGCCAGCAGCCAAGGACGTGGGACAGGGGTGTGGGAGCAGTACTTC
CDR3: CASSQGRGTGVWEQYF

J: TRBJ2-7
D: .
V: TRBV20-1
size: few
length: 14
DNA: TGCAGTGCTAGCGGGGTCCCCCCAAACTACGAGCAGTACTTC
CDR3: CSASGVPPNYEQYF

J: TRBJ2-7
D: TRBD1
V: TRBV20-1
size: .
length: 14
DNA: TGCAGTGCTAGAATAAGGGACAGGCAGTACGAGCAGTACTTC
CDR3: CSARIRDRQYEQYF

J: TRBJ2-1
D: .
V: TRBV20-1
size: .
length: 18
DNA: TGCAGTGCTAGACTTAAGGGGGATTACAGAGGCTCCTACAATGAGCAGTTCTTC
CDR3: CSARLKGDYRGSYNEQFF

J: TRBJ2-2
D: .
V: TRBV11-2
size: .
length: 17
DNA: TGTGCCAGCAGCCAAACGGGGCCCGGGCTGGGCACCGGGGAGCTGTTTTTT
CDR3: CASSQTGPGLGTGELFF

J: TRBJ2-5
D: .
V: TRBV5-1
size: .
length: 15
DNA: TGCGCCAGCAGCTCGGGGAGCTTGGGGATGGAGACCCAGTACTTC
CDR3: CASSSGSLGMETQYF

J: TRBJ2-3
D: TRBD1
V: TRBV12-3/TRBV12-4
size: many
length: 13
DNA: TGTGCCAGCAGGGACAGGGAGGCAGATACGCAGTATTTT
CDR3: CASRDREADTQYF

J: TRBJ2-2
D: .
V: TRBV5-5
size: .
length: 13
DNA: TGTGCCAGCAGCTTGTACCACACCGGGGAGCTGTGTTTT
CDR3: CASSLYHTGELCF

J: TRBJ1-1
D: .
V: TRBV2
size: few
length: 13
DNA: TGTGCCAGCAAGAGTGTTATCGACACTGAAGCTTTCTTT
CDR3: CASKSVIDTEAFF

J: TRBJ2-3
D: .
V: TRBV12-3/TRBV12-4
size: .
length: 14
DNA: TGTGCCAGCAGTCAGGTTCTGGAGACAGATACGCAGTATTTT
CDR3: CASSQVLETDTQYF

J: TRBJ2-1
D: TRBD2
V: TRBV7-2
size: few
length: 15
DNA: TGTGCCAGCAGCGCCACTAGCGGGGTTGGAGGTGAGCAGTTCTTC
CDR3: CASSATSGVGGEQFF

J: TRBJ2-7
D: .
V: TRBV12-3/TRBV12-4
size: .
length: 15
DNA: TGTGCCAGCAGTTTGGCCCCCGGCGACTCCTACGAGCAGTACTTC
CDR3: CASSLAPGDSYEQYF

J: TRBJ2-1
D: TRBD2
V: TRBV15
size: few
length: 15
DNA: TGTGCCACCAGCCGGGAGGTTTCATCCTACAATGAGCAGTTCTTC
CDR3: CATSREVSSYNEQFF

J: TRBJ2-7
D: TRBD2
V: TRBV6-5
size: few
length: 15
DNA: TGTGCCAGCAGTTTGCGGGGGGCGACCTCCTACGAGCAGTACTTC
CDR3: CASSLRGATSYEQYF

J: TRBJ2-1
D: .
V: TRBV20-1
size: .
length: 13
DNA: TGCAGTGCTAGAGAAATTGGTGACAATGAGCAGTTCTTC
CDR3: CSAREIGDNEQFF

J: TRBJ2-3
D: .
V: TRBV7-6
size: few
length: 13
DNA: TGTGCCAGCAGCTCCCGCTACGAAAATACGCAGTATTTT
CDR3: CASSSRYENTQYF

J: TRBJ2-5
D: .
V: TRBV4-1
size: few
length: 16
DNA: TGCGCCAGCAGCCCGGGCTGGACAGAAGACCAAGAGACCCAGTACTTC
CDR3: CASSPGWTEDQETQYF

J: TRBJ2-7
D: .
V: TRBV20-1
size: few
length: 13
DNA: TGCAGTGCTAGTTACAGGGTAGCCTACGAGCAGTACTTC
CDR3: CSASYRVAYEQYF

J: TRBJ2-1
D: TRBD2
V: TRBV4-2
size: few
length: 16
DNA: TGTGCCAGCAGCCAGGGATGGGGGTTGGGCGGGGGTGAGCAGTTCTTC
CDR3: CASSQGWGLGGGEQFF

J: TRBJ2-3
D: TRBD1
V: TRBV4-1
size: .
length: 18
DNA: TGCGCCAGCAGCCAAGAAGGTGGGACAGGGAGGCTCACAGATACGCAGTATTTT
CDR3: CASSQEGGTGRLTDTQYF

J: TRBJ2-1
D: TRBD2
V: TRBV7-6
size: .
length: 16
DNA: TGTGCCAGCAGCGCGACTAGCGGGGGTCTTTACAATGAGCAGTTCTTC
CDR3: CASSATSGGLYNEQFF

J: TRBJ1-1
D: TRBD1
V: TRBV30
size: few
length: 13
DNA: TGTGCCTGGAGTGTACAGGGGCACACTGAAGCTTTCTTT
CDR3: CAWSVQGHTEAFF

J: TRBJ2-5
D: TRBD2
V: TRBV6-5
size: .
length: 16
DNA: TGTGCCAGCAGTTACAATAGCGGGGGGCACCAAGAGACCCAGTACTTC
CDR3: CASSYNSGGHQETQYF

J: TRBJ2-7
D: TRBD1
V: TRBV4-1
size: .
length: 17
DNA: TGCGCCAGCAGCCAAGAGGGGACAGGGACGGGCTCCTACGAGCAGTACTTC
CDR3: CASSQEGTGTGSYEQYF

J: TRBJ2-5
D: .
V: TRBV2
size: .
length: 15
DNA: TGTGCCGGGAGGCGGGGCGGAGTAGCGTGGGAGACCCAGTACTTC
CDR3: CAGRRGGVAWETQYF

J: TRBJ2-7
D: .
V: TRBV29-1
size: .
length: 12
DNA: TGCAGCGCTAGGGACGGCTCCTACGAGCAGTACTTC
CDR3: CSARDGSYEQYF

J: TRBJ1-1
D: TRBD1
V: TRBV27
size: few
length: 15
DNA: TGTGCCAGCAGTTGGGACCGACAGGGGAACACTGAAGCTTTCTTT
CDR3: CASSWDRQGNTEAFF

J: TRBJ2-3
D: TRBD2
V: TRBV6-1
size: .
length: 15
DNA: TGTGCCAGCAGTACCCTGAGCGGGGGCACAGATACGCAGTATTTT
CDR3: CASSTLSGGTDTQYF

J: TRBJ2-5
D: .
V: TRBV10-3
size: .
length: 13
DNA: TGTGCCATCCGCGGGACAGAACAAGAGACCCAGTACTTC
CDR3: CAIRGTEQETQYF